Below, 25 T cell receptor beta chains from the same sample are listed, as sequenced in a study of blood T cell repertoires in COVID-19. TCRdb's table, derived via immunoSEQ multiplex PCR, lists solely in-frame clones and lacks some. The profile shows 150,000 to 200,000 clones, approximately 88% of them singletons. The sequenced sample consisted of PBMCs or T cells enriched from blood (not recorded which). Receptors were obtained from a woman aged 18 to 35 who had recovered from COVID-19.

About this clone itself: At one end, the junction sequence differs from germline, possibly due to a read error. Here the CDR3 reads CAMSESGLVNTQYF. The CDR3 DNA sequence: TGTGCCATGAGTGAGTCGGGACTAGTAAATACGCAGTATTTT. The chain combines TRBV10-3 with TRBJ2-3, with 8 bases that match TRBD2. The germline gives CDR1 ENHRY, CDR2 SYGVKD. This CDR3 is built from 14 residues.

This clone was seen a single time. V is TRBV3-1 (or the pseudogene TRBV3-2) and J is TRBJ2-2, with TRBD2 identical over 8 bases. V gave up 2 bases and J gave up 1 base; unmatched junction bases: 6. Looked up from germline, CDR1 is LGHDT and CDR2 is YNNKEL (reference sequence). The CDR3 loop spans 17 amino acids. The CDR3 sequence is CASSQLTRGGNTGELFF. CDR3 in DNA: TGTGCCAGCAGCCAATTAACCCGGGGGGGGAACACCGGGGAGCTGTTTTTT.

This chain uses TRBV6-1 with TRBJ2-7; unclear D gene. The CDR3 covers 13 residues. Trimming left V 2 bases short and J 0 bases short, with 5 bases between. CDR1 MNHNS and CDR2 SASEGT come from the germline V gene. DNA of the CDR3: TGTGCCAGCAGTGAAAGGAGCTCCTACGAGCAGTACTTC. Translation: CASSERSSYEQYF.

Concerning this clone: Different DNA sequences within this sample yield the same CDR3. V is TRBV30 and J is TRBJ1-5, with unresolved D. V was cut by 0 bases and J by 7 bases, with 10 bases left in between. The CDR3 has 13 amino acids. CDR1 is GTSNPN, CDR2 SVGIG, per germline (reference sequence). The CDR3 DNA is TGTGCCTGGAGTGTCTCTAGCGGACAGCCCCAGCATTTT. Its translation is CAWSVSSGQPQHF.

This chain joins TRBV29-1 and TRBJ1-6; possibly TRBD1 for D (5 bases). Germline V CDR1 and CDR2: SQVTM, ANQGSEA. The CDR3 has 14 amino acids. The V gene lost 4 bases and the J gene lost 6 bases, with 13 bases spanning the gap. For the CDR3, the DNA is TGCAGCGTTGCGGAGGGACTGAGTAATTCACCCCTCCACTTT. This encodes CSVAEGLSNSPLHF.

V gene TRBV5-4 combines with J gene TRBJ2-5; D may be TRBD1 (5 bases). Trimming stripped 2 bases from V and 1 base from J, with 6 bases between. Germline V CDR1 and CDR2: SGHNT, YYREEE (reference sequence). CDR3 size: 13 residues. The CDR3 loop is CASSFDSQETQYF. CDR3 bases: TGTGCCAGCAGCTTTGACAGCCAAGAGACCCAGTACTTC.

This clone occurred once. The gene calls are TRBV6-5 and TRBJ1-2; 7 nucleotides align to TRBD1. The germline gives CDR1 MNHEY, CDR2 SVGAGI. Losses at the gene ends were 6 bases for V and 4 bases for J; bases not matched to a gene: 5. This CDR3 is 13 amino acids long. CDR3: CASRNRGGYGYTF. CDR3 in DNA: TGTGCCAGCAGAAACAGGGGCGGCTATGGCTACACCTTC.

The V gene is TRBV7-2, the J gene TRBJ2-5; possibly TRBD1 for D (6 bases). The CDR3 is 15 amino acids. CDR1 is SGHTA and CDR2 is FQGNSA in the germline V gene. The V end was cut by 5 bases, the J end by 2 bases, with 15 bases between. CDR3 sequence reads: CASSRYQGPQETQYF. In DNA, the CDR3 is TGTGCCAGCAGCAGATATCAGGGGCCTCAAGAGACCCAGTACTTC.

CDR3 nucleotides: TGTGCCAGCAGTGGACAGGGGAATTCACCCCTCCACTTT. Its translation is CASSGQGNSPLHF. The chain is built from TRBV28 and TRBJ1-6; 9 nucleotides line up with TRBD1. Unmatched junction bases numbered 0, after V lost 5 bases and J lost 7 bases. The CDR3 covers 13 residues. Germline V gene data show CDR1 as MDHEN and CDR2 as SYDVKM.

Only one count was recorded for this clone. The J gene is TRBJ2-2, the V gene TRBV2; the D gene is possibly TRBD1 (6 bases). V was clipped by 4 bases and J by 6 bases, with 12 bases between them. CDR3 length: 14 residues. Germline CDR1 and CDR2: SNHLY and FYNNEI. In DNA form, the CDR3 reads TGTGCCAGCAGTGTAGGCAGGGGCTCCGGGGAGCTGTTTTTT. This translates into CASSVGRGSGELFF.

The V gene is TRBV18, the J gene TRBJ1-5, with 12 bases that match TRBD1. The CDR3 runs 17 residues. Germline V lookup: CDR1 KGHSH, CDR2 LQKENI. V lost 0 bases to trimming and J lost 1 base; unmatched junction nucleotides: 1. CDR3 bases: TGTGCCAGCTCACCACCTGGGACAGGGGGCAGCAATCAGCCCCAGCATTTT. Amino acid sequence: CASSPPGTGGSNQPQHF.

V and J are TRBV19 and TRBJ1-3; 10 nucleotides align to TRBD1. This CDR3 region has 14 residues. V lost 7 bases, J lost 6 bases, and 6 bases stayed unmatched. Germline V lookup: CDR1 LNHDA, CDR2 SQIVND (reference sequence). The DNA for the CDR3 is TGTGCCAGTAAAGAGGGGACAGGGGCAAACACCATATATTTT. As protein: CASKEGTGANTIYF.

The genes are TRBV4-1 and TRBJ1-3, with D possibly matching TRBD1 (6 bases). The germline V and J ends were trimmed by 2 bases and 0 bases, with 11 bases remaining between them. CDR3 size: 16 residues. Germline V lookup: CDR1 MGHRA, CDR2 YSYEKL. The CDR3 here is CASSQRETGSGNTIYF. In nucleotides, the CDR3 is TGCGCCAGCAGCCAAAGGGAGACAGGCTCTGGAAACACCATATATTTT.

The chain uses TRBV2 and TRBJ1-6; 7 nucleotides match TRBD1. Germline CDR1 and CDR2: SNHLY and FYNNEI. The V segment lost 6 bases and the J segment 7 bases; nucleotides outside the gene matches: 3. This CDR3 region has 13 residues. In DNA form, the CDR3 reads TGTGCCAGCAGCGGACAGGAGAATTCACCCCTCCACTTT. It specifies CASSGQENSPLHF.

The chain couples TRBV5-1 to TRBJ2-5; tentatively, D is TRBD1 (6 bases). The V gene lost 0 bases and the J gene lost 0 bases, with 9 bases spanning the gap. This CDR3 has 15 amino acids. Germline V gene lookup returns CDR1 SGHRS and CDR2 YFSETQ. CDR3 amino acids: CASSLADSYQETQYF. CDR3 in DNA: TGCGCCAGCAGCTTGGCGGACAGCTACCAAGAGACCCAGTACTTC.

CDR3 protein: CASRTGSEKLFF. The CDR3 nucleotides read TGTGCCAGTCGGACAGGGTCTGAAAAACTGTTTTTT. The chain joins TRBV7-9 to TRBJ1-4; TRBD1 agrees at 8 bases. V shed 9 bases and J 7 bases; nucleotides not matched to a gene: 4. The CDR3 is 12 residues long. Germline-derived CDR1 and CDR2 are SEHNR and FQNEAQ (reference sequence). Using reference TRBV7-9 and TRBJ1-4 for the parts outside the CDR3, the full variable domain is DTGVSQNPRHKITKRGQNVTFRCDPISEHNRLYWYRQTLGQGPEFLTYFQNEAQLEKSRLLSDRFSAERPKGSFSTLEIQRTEQGDSAMYLCASRTGSEKLFFGSGTQLSVL.

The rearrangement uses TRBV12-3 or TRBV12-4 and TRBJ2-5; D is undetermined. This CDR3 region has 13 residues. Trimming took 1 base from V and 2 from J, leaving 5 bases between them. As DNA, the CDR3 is TGTGCCAGCAGTTTAGTGAGGCAAGAGACCCAGTACTTC. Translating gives CASSLVRQETQYF.

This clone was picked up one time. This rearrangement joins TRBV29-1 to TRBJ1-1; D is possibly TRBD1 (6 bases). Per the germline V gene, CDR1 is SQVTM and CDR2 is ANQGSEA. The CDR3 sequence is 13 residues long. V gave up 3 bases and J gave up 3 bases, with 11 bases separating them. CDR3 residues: CSVEWQGYTEAFF. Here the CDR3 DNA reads TGCAGCGTTGAGTGGCAGGGGTACACTGAAGCTTTCTTT. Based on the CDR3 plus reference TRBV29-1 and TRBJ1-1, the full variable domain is SAVISQKPSRDICQRGTSLTIQCQVDSQVTMMFWYRQQPGQSLTLIATANQGSEATYESGFVIDKFPISRPNLTFSTLTVSNMSPEDSSIYLCSVEWQGYTEAFFGQGTRLTVV.

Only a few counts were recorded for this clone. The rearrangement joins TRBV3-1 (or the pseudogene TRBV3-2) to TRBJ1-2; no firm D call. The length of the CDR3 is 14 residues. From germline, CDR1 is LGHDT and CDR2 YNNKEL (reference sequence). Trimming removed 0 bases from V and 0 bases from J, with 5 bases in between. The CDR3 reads CASSQEAANYGYTF. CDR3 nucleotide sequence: TGTGCCAGCAGCCAAGAGGCAGCTAACTATGGCTACACCTTC.

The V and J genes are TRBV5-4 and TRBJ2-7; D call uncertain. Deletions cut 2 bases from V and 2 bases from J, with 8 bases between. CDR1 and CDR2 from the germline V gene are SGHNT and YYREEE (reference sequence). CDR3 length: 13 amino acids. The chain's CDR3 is CASSFQAPYEQYF. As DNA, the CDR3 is TGTGCCAGCAGCTTCCAGGCGCCCTACGAGCAGTACTTC.

CDR3 region: CASRKDRDDQPQHF. The CDR3 nucleotides read TGTGCCAGTAGAAAGGACAGGGATGATCAGCCCCAGCATTTT. V gene TRBV19 combines with J gene TRBJ1-5, with 8 bases aligning to TRBD1. CDR3 length equals 14 residues. Germline-derived CDR1 and CDR2 are LNHDA and SQIVND (reference sequence). The junction had 6 bases not matched to a gene; V was cut back by 6 bases and J by 5 bases.

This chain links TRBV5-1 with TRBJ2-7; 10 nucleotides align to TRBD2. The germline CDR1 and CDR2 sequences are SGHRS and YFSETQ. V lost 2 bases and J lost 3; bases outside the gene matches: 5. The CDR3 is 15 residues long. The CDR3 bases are TGCGCCAGCAGCTTAGGGACTAGCGTAAGCTACGAGCAGTACTTC. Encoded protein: CASSLGTSVSYEQYF. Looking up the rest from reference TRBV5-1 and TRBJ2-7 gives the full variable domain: KAGVTQTPRYLIKTRGQQVTLSCSPISGHRSVSWYQQTPGQGLQFLFEYFSETQRNKGNFPGRFSGRQFSNSRSEMNVSTLELGDSALYLCASSLGTSVSYEQYFGPGTRLTVT.

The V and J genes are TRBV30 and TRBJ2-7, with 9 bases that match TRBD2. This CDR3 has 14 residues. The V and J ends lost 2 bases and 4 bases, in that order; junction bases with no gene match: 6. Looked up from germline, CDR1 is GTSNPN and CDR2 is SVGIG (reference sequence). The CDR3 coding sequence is TGTGCCTGGAGTCCGTCCACTAGCGGGTACGAGCAGTACTTC. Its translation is CAWSPSTSGYEQYF.

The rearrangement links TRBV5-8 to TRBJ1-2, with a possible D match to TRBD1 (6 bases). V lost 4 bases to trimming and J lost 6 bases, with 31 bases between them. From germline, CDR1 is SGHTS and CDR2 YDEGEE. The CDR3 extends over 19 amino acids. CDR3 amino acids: CASSLRRGAGAYLLNGYTF. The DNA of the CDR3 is TGTGCCAGCAGCCTACGGCGGGGGGCAGGGGCCTACTTATTAAATGGCTACACCTTC.

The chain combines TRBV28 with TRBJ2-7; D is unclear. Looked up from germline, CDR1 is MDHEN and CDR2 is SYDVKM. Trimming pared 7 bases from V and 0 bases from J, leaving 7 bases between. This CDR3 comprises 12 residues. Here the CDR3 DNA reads TGTGCCAGCACCCTGAGCTCCTACGAGCAGTACTTC. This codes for CASTLSSYEQYF.